This T cell receptor beta chain was sequenced during a study of beta chain features in type 1 diabetes. About the research overall: Similarity in age, gender and cell yields was seen between patients and healthy donors.

Regarding the study as a whole: Across all four CD4+ subsets, people with type 1 diabetes showed modestly shorter TCRB CDR3s. An over-representation of cells with high TCR expression could result from cDNA sequencing. Among patients, naive, central memory and Treg TCRB repertoires appeared more similar than among healthy donors.

The CDR3 has 16 residues. Germline CDR1 is KGHSH and CDR2 is LQKENI. Trimming cost V 3 bases and J 2 bases; bases outside gene matches: 7. Of the isolated RNA, all was reverse transcribed, and so the sequenced material was expressed TCRB transcripts. The table came from immunoSEQ multiplex PCR; TCRdb's copy has only in-frame clones and leaves some out. The sample lists over 150,000 clones; roughly 8% were seen once. A CD45RO/CCR7/CD25/CD127/CD95/CD27 panel sorted naive, central memory, regulatory and stem cell-like memory CD4+ cells. This clone was counted only a few times. Its target is unknown. Sequencing was done on a sample of central memory CD4+ T cells from blood. This chain connects TRBV18 to TRBJ1-5; 7 bases agree with TRBD1. This clonotype originated in a man younger than 35 with type 1 diabetes. The CDR3 DNA sequence: TGTGCCAGCTCACCCCAAGGGGGCCTGGGCAATCAGCCCCAGCATTTT. It yields the protein CASSPQGGLGNQPQHF.